Here is one T cell receptor (beta chain) with its context. This specimen belongs to a study of blood T cell repertoires in COVID-19. Study-wide context: The cDNA or gDNA used as material had been derived from T cells, B-cell-depleted T cells, or PBMCs.

Only in-frame clones appear in the TCRdb table, and some are missing; sequencing was by immunoSEQ multiplex PCR. The sample holds about 200,000 clones, about 90% seen once. The CDR3 spans 13 residues. Germline V gene sequence: CDR1 LNHDA, CDR2 SQIVND (reference sequence). With 9 bases clipped from V and 1 base from J, the junction kept 5 bases outside the gene matches. The sequencing input was peripheral blood. The chain employs TRBV19 and TRBJ1-1; TRBD1 matches 7 bases. The source of this sequence is a man younger than 40 with acute or convalescent COVID-19. Written as DNA, the CDR3 is TGTGCCAGCAATAACAGGGGGAACACTGAAGCTTTCTTT. Translated: CASNNRGNTEAFF.